This T cell receptor (beta chain) was observed in a study of CD8+ T cells in alopecia areata (dated by TCRdb to 2017 to 2018). Concerning the study at large: The treated patients took part in an open-label pilot trial in which moderate-to-severe alopecia areata was treated with oral tofacitinib at 5 to 10 mg twice daily. Tofacitinib was administered for 6 to 18 months, and 6 months of follow-up off drug were then conducted to assess delayed response and recurrence. For the treated patients, the SALT score, which quantifies what percentage of scalp surface area is affected, served as the measure of disease severity. In both human patients and the C3H/HeJ mouse model, the study applied high-throughput TCRbeta sequencing to look at T cell clonal expansion in alopecia areata. Human TCRbeta sequencing covered scalp tissue and sorted CD4+ and CD8+ peripheral blood T cells from patchy and totalis/universalis alopecia areata patients and healthy controls. Biopsies were taken from tofacitinib-treated patients at baseline and at 4 and 24 weeks of treatment, and a later scalp biopsy was taken in several of the tofacitinib-treated patients. Scalp clonality was compared among normal scalp (n=4), patchy alopecia areata scalp (n=8), and alopecia totalis/universalis scalp (n=8). RNA was obtained with the PAXgene miRNA kit for fixed scalp, the miRNeasy kit for PBMCs, and the RNeasy kit for mouse skin. Amplification of TCRbeta CDR3 regions was done by immunoSEQ multiplex PCR using 35 Vbeta forward primers and 13 Jbeta reverse primers.

Read against the paper, the sample's time point label means: around 4 weeks on oral tofacitinib. This specimen's treatment or condition label, per the study, means: oral pan-JAK inhibitor, 5-10 mg twice daily. Lesional scalp punch biopsies and peripheral blood were collected from alopecia areata patients. PBMCs were separated by density centrifugation and stained for CD3, CD4 and CD8, after which CD4+ and CD8+ T cells were sorted on a FACSAria. Library method: the immunoSEQ multiplex PCR assay. For TCR sequencing, RNA was extracted from every sample and reverse transcribed into cDNA to serve as template. First-strand cDNA was synthesized using SuperScript III with a 2:1 mix of oligo-dT and random hexamers. A synthetic immune receptor repertoire was used to gauge amplification bias, and whatever bias remained was removed computationally. The authors' pipeline ran thus. Raw reads were preprocessed to remove errors, and CDR3 was defined according to IMGT conventions as the region from the conserved cysteine to phenylalanine. Clonality was calculated as 1 minus Shannon entropy normalized by log2 of the number of productive unique TCRs. CD4 or CD8 identity of scalp clones was inferred by cross-referencing scalp TCRbeta sequences with sorted blood CD4 and CD8 repertoires. TCRdb took this table from immuneACCESS and kept in-frame rearrangements with V and J called. Such tables lack part of the clones; where checked against another copy, unresolved V genes explain under half of the gap, and the rest is unexplained. That table gives V, J and clone size, and the DNA gave D and trimming. Counted in this sample were 200,000 to 250,000 clones; more than 45% of them appeared once. The biggest ten clones account for roughly 1.4% of the sample.

The germline V gene specifies SQVTM as CDR1 and ANQGSEA as CDR2. From V the trimming removes 8 bases and from J it removes 4 bases, while the gene matches leave 10 bases of the junction unaccounted for. The CDR3 runs 13 residues from the cysteine to the phenylalanine. Of the read, only the CDR3 DNA is kept; its 39 bases are in frame from base 1. This clone has more than one count but fewer than ten. Its antigen remains unidentified. No base quality values were provided; no much bigger clone lies one nucleotide off. Overall study outcomes, separate from this receptor: Shared TCR sequences between patients were less evident than in mice, which may be partly attributable to HLA diversity in the patient population. During tofacitinib treatment, many expanded lesional clones stuck around in both scalp and blood, and this persistence may partly explain why relapse happens after treatment is stopped. Tofacitinib significantly lowered scalp clonality and the number of expanded CD8+ clones among the top 100 scalp clones. Compared with normal scalp, lesional scalp had higher clonality and more expanded CD8+ clones, particularly in alopecia totalis/universalis, a pattern that suggests antigenic drive. Resident alphabeta T cells in normal human skin are also sequenced, complicating scalp TCR repertoire analysis, unlike mouse skin dominated by gammadelta T cells. Because the treated cohort was small and had just a single nonresponder, larger studies are needed to establish links between baseline CD8+ expansion and response.

This TCR was sampled from a human donor with alopecia areata. The material was CD4+ T cells sorted from blood, obtained at week 4, from a patient treated with tofacitinib. Here the chain combines TRBV29-1 and TRBJ2-7; TRBD1 agrees with 8 junctional bases. In nucleotides, the sequence is TGCAGCAACCTATTTAGGGACAGGTACGAGCAGTACTTC. It translates to CSNLFRDRYEQYF.